This entry is about one T cell receptor (beta chain). Its antigen is not identified. This sample is drawn from a study of T cell responses to AZD1222 COVID-19 vaccine. Study-wide points: Seropositive at baseline were only six or seven AZD1222 recipients. Most donors were white British and more were female, and clonal diversity was possibly underestimated. The study found Spike-specific TCR breadth and depth rose after two AZD1222 doses. CD4 TCRs linked to vaccination spanned spike, dominating at 160-218 and 743-854.

Sequencing used immunoSEQ multiplex PCR; TCRdb keeps in-frame clones, though not all of them. This sample has some 180,000 clones, with 90% to 95% found just once. Trimming stripped 8 bases from V and 11 bases from J, with 19 bases between. The CDR3 covers 13 residues. Germline lookup yields CDR1 MDHEN and CDR2 SYDVKM. The clonotype originates from an adult who received the MenACWY meningococcal vaccine as a control. The V gene is TRBV28, the J gene TRBJ1-3, with D maybe TRBD1 (5 bases). The sequencing here drew on peripheral blood, taken 28 days after the second dose of the MenACWY control vaccine. The CDR3 loop reads CASEGAGHRPIYF. CDR3 DNA sequence: TGTGCCAGCGAAGGGGCCGGTCATAGGCCCATATATTTT. Full variable domain (outside the CDR3, taken from reference TRBV28 and TRBJ1-3): DVKVTQSSRYLVKRTGEKVFLECVQDMDHENMFWYRQDPGLGLRLIYFSYDVKMKEKGDIPEGYSVSREKKERFSLILESASTNQTSMYLCASEGAGHRPIYFGEGSWLTVV.